Listed here are 16 T cell receptor beta chains from one sample, sequenced in a study of OX40 agonist ivuxolimab in advanced cancers. The assay was immunoSEQ multiplex PCR, and TCRdb's table has in-frame clones only and misses some. This sample has about 93,000 clones, with approximately 94% found just once. The sample here was CD4+ or CD8+ T cells sorted from blood, taken in a trial of the OX40 agonist ivuxolimab. Source of these receptors: an adult with an advanced solid tumor such as melanoma, head and neck, liver or kidney cancer.

This chain connects TRBV4-1 to TRBJ2-7; 9 bases align to TRBD1. Germline CDR1 MGHRA, CDR2 YSYEKL. Trimming removed 0 bases from V and 1 base from J; junction bases left unmatched: 10. This CDR3 is 18 amino acids long. The CDR3 DNA is TGCGCCAGCAGCCAAGAAGGTGAGCCCGGGACAGGGTCCTACGAGCAGTACTTC. This codes for CASSQEGEPGTGSYEQYF.

This chain uses TRBV21-1 with TRBJ1-5; TRBD1, the table's D call, lacks a check against the DNA. TRBV21-1 is a listed pseudogene. The length of the CDR3 is 13 residues. CDR3 amino acids: CASSKPHNQPQHF. CDR3 coding DNA: TGTGCCAGCAGCAAACCCCACAATCAGCCCCAGCATTTT.

The chain links TRBV29-1 to TRBJ2-5, with TRBD2 matching 7 bases. The CDR3 runs 15 residues. Per the germline V gene, CDR1 is SQVTM and CDR2 is ANQGSEA. V lost 2 bases, J lost 1 base, and 7 bases stayed unmatched. The CDR3 spells CSVESLPSGQETQYF. CDR3 DNA: TGCAGCGTTGAAAGTCTCCCTAGCGGCCAAGAGACCCAGTACTTC.

This clone occurred a few times. The chain joins TRBV27 to TRBJ2-7; D uncertain. V dropped 3 bases and J dropped 0 bases, with 9 bases sitting between them. This CDR3 is 14 amino acids long. CDR1 MNHEY and CDR2 SMNVEV come from the germline V gene (reference sequence). In DNA form, the CDR3 reads TGTGCCAGCAGTTTTGGGGTAGGCTCCTACGAGCAGTACTTC. It yields the protein CASSFGVGSYEQYF.

This clone has only a few counts. The J gene is TRBJ2-6, the V gene TRBV15, with TRBD1 matching 8 bases. The length of the CDR3 is 16 residues. CDR1 is LNHNV and CDR2 is YYDKDF in the germline V gene (reference sequence). V gave up 1 base and J gave up 4 bases; unmatched junction bases: 3. The CDR3 sequence: CATSRGQGAGANVLTF. CDR3 coding DNA: TGTGCCACCAGCAGAGGGCAGGGGGCCGGGGCCAACGTCCTGACTTTC.

The chain combines TRBV4-3 with TRBJ1-3; no clear D. CDR1 LGHNA and CDR2 YSLEER come from the germline V gene. Trimming cost V 1 base and J 0 bases, with 7 bases left between them. The CDR3 sequence is 15 residues long. The CDR3 DNA follows: TGCGCCAGCAGCCAAGTATTCTCCTCTGGAAACACCATATATTTT. Translating gives CASSQVFSSGNTIYF.

For the CDR3, the DNA is TGTGCCAGCAGATATGAAAGGAGAGCCATGAACACTGAAGCTTTCTTT. Its protein is CASRYERRAMNTEAFF. The rearrangement joins TRBV28 to TRBJ1-1; D unresolved. Germline CDR1 is MDHEN and CDR2 is SYDVKM. Trimming took off 6 bases at V and 0 bases at J, with 17 bases between the two ends. The CDR3 has 16 residues.

The chain uses TRBV7-6 and TRBJ1-4, with a weak D call TRBD1 (5 bases). This CDR3 is built from 15 residues. Trimming pared 1 base from V and 4 bases from J, leaving 10 bases between. In germline, CDR1 is SGHVS, CDR2 FNYEAQ. The CDR3 is CASSLEGRSNEKLFF. The DNA for the CDR3 is TGTGCCAGCAGCTTAGAGGGGAGGAGTAATGAAAAACTGTTTTTT.

The rearrangement uses TRBV11-1 and TRBJ2-5; 7 bases are shared with TRBD1. The CDR3 is 14 residues long. J lost 3 bases, V lost 3 bases, and 4 bases had no gene match. The germline V gene has CDR1 SGHAT and CDR2 FQDESV (reference sequence). The CDR3 bases are TGTGCCAGCAGCTTGGAACAGGGGAAAGAGACCCAGTACTTC. It translates to CASSLEQGKETQYF. The entire variable domain, with the rest obtained from reference TRBV11-1 and TRBJ2-5, is as follows: EAEVAQSPRYKITEKSQAVAFWCDPISGHATLYWYRQILGQGPELLVQFQDESVVDDSQLPKDRFSAERLKGVDSTLKIQPAELGDSAMYLCASSLEQGKETQYFGPGTRLLVL.

The genes are TRBV30 and TRBJ2-7; 12 bases are shared with TRBD1. The CDR3 length is 15 residues. With 0 bases clipped from V and 4 bases from J, the junction kept 4 bases outside the gene matches. Germline lookup yields CDR1 GTSNPN and CDR2 SVGIG (reference sequence). CDR3 in DNA: TGTGCCTGGAGTGTACGGGACAGGGGGCTGTACGAGCAGTACTTC. Translation: CAWSVRDRGLYEQYF.

V usage is TRBV10-3 and J usage is TRBJ2-3; 8 bases agree with TRBD2. The germline V gene encodes CDR1 ENHRY and CDR2 SYGVKD. The CDR3 runs 14 residues. The trim removed 5 bases at V and 0 bases at J, leaving 1 base unmatched. The CDR3 here is CAISSGGSTDTQYF. Written as DNA, the CDR3 is TGTGCCATCAGTAGCGGGGGAAGCACAGATACGCAGTATTTT.

The chain joins TRBV28 to TRBJ1-6; D is uncertain. The germline V gene has CDR1 MDHEN and CDR2 SYDVKM. The CDR3 length is 15 residues. Trimming cost V 3 bases and J 3 bases, with 9 bases left between them. The CDR3 reads CASSLSRYYNSPLHF. CDR3 in DNA: TGTGCCAGCAGTTTGTCCAGGTACTATAATTCACCCCTCCACTTT.

Comment on this clone: An end of the junction does not agree with germline; a read error may underlie this. The same CDR3 also results from other DNA sequences found in this sample. This rearrangement joins TRBV25-1 to TRBJ2-2, with D tentatively TRBD1 (6 bases). The CDR3 extends over 17 amino acids. CDR1 is MGHDK and CDR2 is SYGVNS in the germline V gene. CDR3 coding DNA: TGCGCCAGCAGTGACCCGGGACACCAAATTAACACCGGGGAGCTGTTTTTT. This translates into CASSDPGHQINTGELFF. Variable domain in full (rest from reference TRBV25-1 and TRBJ2-2): EADIYQTPRYLVIGTGKKITLECSQTMGHDKMYWYQQDPGMELHLIHYSYGVNSTEKGDLSSESTVSRIRTEHFPLTLESARPSHTSQYLCASSDPGHQINTGELFFGEGSRLTVL.

This chain links TRBV6-5 with TRBJ1-2; no reliable D call. Germline CDR1 and CDR2: MNHEY and SVGAGI. The CDR3 is made up of 14 amino acids. V lost 2 bases, J lost 7 bases, and 14 bases lay in between. The CDR3 is CASSYTSGYGGYTF. As DNA, the CDR3 is TGTGCCAGCAGTTACACTTCGGGGTACGGTGGCTACACCTTC.

The chain recombines TRBV27 with TRBJ2-1; 10 bases are a match to TRBD2. CDR1 and CDR2 (germline): MNHEY, SMNVEV (reference sequence). V lost 6 bases and J lost 6; bases outside the gene matches: 5. CDR3 length: 14 residues. The CDR3 spells CASRGLAGVNEQFF. CDR3 coding DNA: TGTGCCAGCAGGGGCCTAGCGGGAGTCAATGAGCAGTTCTTC.

This chain joins TRBV15 and TRBJ1-5, with D tentatively TRBD1 (5 bases). CDR3 size: 17 residues. The ends were cut back, 0 bases at V and 0 bases at J, with 12 bases in the middle. Germline V gives CDR1 LNHNV, CDR2 YYDKDF (reference sequence). CDR3 in DNA: TGTGCCACCAGCAGAGATTCGCCGACAGATAGCAATCAGCCCCAGCATTTT. Translation gives CATSRDSPTDSNQPQHF. The full variable domain, rest sourced from reference TRBV15 and TRBJ1-5, is DAMVIQNPRYQVTQFGKPVTLSCSQTLNHNVMYWYQQKSSQAPKLLFHYYDKDFNNEADTPDNFQSRRPNTSFCFLDIRSPGLGDTAMYLCATSRDSPTDSNQPQHFGDGTRLSIL.